The 32 T cell receptor beta chains reported below all come from one sample, sequenced in a study of blood T cell repertoires in COVID-19. Assay used: immunoSEQ multiplex PCR; TCRdb lists only in-frame clones, some missing. The table records a few hundred thousand clones, about 83% of them present only once. The specimen was peripheral blood. These TCRs come from a man aged 60-69 years who had recovered from COVID-19.

V usage is TRBV18 and J usage is TRBJ2-3, with TRBD2 matching over 11 bases. This CDR3 is built from 15 residues. J was trimmed by 6 bases and V by 3 bases; bases with no gene match: 5. Germline CDR1 KGHSH, CDR2 LQKENI. Written as DNA, the CDR3 is TGTGCCAGCTCACCGACTAGCGGGATAGGGGATACGCAGTATTTT. Its protein is CASSPTSGIGDTQYF.

The chain has TRBV19 and TRBJ1-1; the D is unclear. The CDR3 runs to 14 residues. Germline lookup yields CDR1 LNHDA and CDR2 SQIVND (reference sequence). V shed 9 bases and J shed 4 bases, with 18 bases lying between them. The CDR3: CASFKGAGVTEAFF. The CDR3 region has the DNA TGTGCCAGCTTTAAGGGAGCTGGAGTCACTGAAGCTTTCTTT.

The chain employs TRBV9 and TRBJ2-7, with D unclear. The CDR3 consists of 14 residues. The V end lost 3 bases, the J end lost 6 bases, and 16 bases lay between the germline ends. Germline V lookup: CDR1 SGDLS, CDR2 YYNGEE. CDR3 region: CASSASRGPSEQYF. Here the CDR3 DNA reads TGTGCCAGCAGCGCATCCAGAGGTCCCTCCGAGCAGTACTTC.

The chain has TRBV19 and TRBJ2-7; 8 nucleotides agree with TRBD1. V was pared by 1 base and J by 5 bases, with 7 bases of the junction left unmatched. Germline V lookup: CDR1 LNHDA, CDR2 SQIVND (reference sequence). The CDR3 consists of 15 residues. The CDR3 loop reads CASSIVGQGGHEQYF. The CDR3 nucleotides are TGTGCCAGTAGTATAGTAGGACAGGGTGGTCACGAGCAGTACTTC. Filled out from reference TRBV19 and TRBJ2-7, the complete variable domain reads DGGITQSPKYLFRKEGQNVTLSCEQNLNHDAMYWYRQDPGQGLRLIYYSQIVNDFQKGDIAEGYSVSREKKESFPLTVTSAQKNPTAFYLCASSIVGQGGHEQYFGPGTRLTVT.

This clone turned up a few times. The chain joins TRBV27 to TRBJ1-5, with a weak D call TRBD1 (6 bases). V was shortened by 5 bases and J by 5 bases, with 13 bases between the two germline ends. Germline V gene data show CDR1 as MNHEY and CDR2 as SMNVEV (reference sequence). The CDR3 has 14 amino acids. The CDR3 spells CASSLQGTYQPQHF. For the CDR3, the DNA is TGTGCCAGCAGTCTCCAGGGGACCTATCAGCCCCAGCATTTT.

In its sample, this clone was seen once. The chain uses TRBV5-1 and TRBJ2-2; tentative D call: TRBD2 (7 bases). Trimming pared 0 bases from V and 4 bases from J, leaving 10 bases between. The CDR3 contains 15 residues. Germline V gene lookup returns CDR1 SGHRS and CDR2 YFSETQ. The CDR3 sequence is CASSLGGGGTGELFF. In DNA, the CDR3 is TGCGCCAGCAGCTTGGGCGGGGGCGGCACCGGGGAGCTGTTTTTT.

The V and J genes are TRBV19 and TRBJ1-1, with D perhaps matching TRBD1 (5 bases). The CDR3 totals 15 residues. Germline V gene sequence: CDR1 LNHDA, CDR2 SQIVND (reference sequence). V gave up 3 bases and J gave up 4 bases, with 15 bases separating them. The DNA for the CDR3 is TGTGCCAGTAGTATCCTCCCCGAAAGGGGCACTGAAGCTTTCTTT. It is translated as CASSILPERGTEAFF.

The rearrangement links TRBV7-8 to TRBJ2-5; a weak D match, TRBD2 (5 bases). The CDR3 is made up of 13 amino acids. Trimming left V 5 bases short and J 5 bases short, with 12 bases between. Germline CDR1 and CDR2: SGHVS and FQNEAQ. CDR3 coding DNA: TGTGCCAGCAGCCTTGGACTGTGGGAGACCCAGTACTTC. Its translation is CASSLGLWETQYF.

The genes are TRBV4-1 and TRBJ2-7, with 7 nucleotides matching TRBD1. Germline V CDR1 and CDR2: MGHRA, YSYEKL. The CDR3 has 14 residues. The V and J ends lost 3 bases and 6 bases, in that order; junction bases with no gene match: 8. CDR3 nucleotide sequence: TGCGCCAGCAGCCAGACCCGGACAGGCCTCGAGCAGTACTTC. Protein sequence: CASSQTRTGLEQYF.

In this sample, this clone turned up a few times. The rearrangement uses TRBV19 and TRBJ2-3; the match to TRBD2 covers 7 bases. Germline loops: CDR1 LNHDA, CDR2 SQIVND (reference sequence). This CDR3 contains 14 residues. The junction had 0 bases not matched to a gene; V was cut back by 1 base and J by 2 bases. CDR3 nucleotides: TGTGCCAGTAGTATAGGACTAGCCACAGATACGCAGTATTTT. It is translated as CASSIGLATDTQYF.

The rearrangement links TRBV12-3 or TRBV12-4 to TRBJ2-3, with D perhaps matching TRBD2 (5 bases). The V end was cut by 6 bases, the J end by 6 bases, with 10 bases between. The CDR3 has 12 amino acids. CDR3 DNA: TGTGCCAGCAGCCCTCAGCGGGATACGCAGTATTTT. This sequence encodes CASSPQRDTQYF.

Regarding this clone: Germline and junction disagree at one end, which may indicate a read error. The rearrangement links TRBV28 to TRBJ1-6; D is possibly TRBD1 (5 bases). Germline V gives CDR1 MDHEN, CDR2 SYDVKM. This CDR3 is 14 amino acids long. Here the CDR3 DNA reads TGTGCCAGCAGGGGGACGGGGGATAATTCATCCCTCCACTTT. This translates into CASRGTGDNSSLHF.

This chain uses TRBV7-8 with TRBJ2-1, with a possible D match to TRBD1 (6 bases). The germline V gene encodes CDR1 SGHVS and CDR2 FQNEAQ. Trimming removed 1 base from V and 3 bases from J, with 10 bases in between. The CDR3 runs 15 residues. This chain's CDR3 is CASSLGQAGYNEQFF. In DNA, the CDR3 is TGTGCCAGCAGCTTAGGACAGGCGGGCTACAATGAGCAGTTCTTC.

The rearrangement uses TRBV28 and TRBJ2-7, with a weak D call TRBD2 (6 bases). Per the germline V gene, CDR1 is MDHEN and CDR2 is SYDVKM. This CDR3 region has 15 residues. Trimming left V 8 bases short and J 6 bases short, with 23 bases between. CDR3 nucleotides: TGTGCCAGCCTTGCGTATAGGGGCGGGGCAGTCGAGCAGTACTTC. Translated: CASLAYRGGAVEQYF.

V usage is TRBV28 and J usage is TRBJ2-5, with D possibly TRBD1 on 6 matching bases. The germline V and J ends were trimmed by 6 bases and 5 bases, with 13 bases remaining between them. Looked up from germline, CDR1 is MDHEN and CDR2 is SYDVKM. The CDR3 is 13 residues long. The CDR3 is CASSIGGGETQYF. The CDR3 DNA sequence: TGTGCCAGCAGCATAGGGGGTGGTGAGACCCAGTACTTC.

J is TRBJ2-1 and V is TRBV2; 9 bases line up with TRBD2. The V gene's germline CDR1 is SNHLY and CDR2 FYNNEI. V lost 8 bases and J lost 5; bases outside the gene matches: 4. This CDR3 spans 13 amino acids. In nucleotides, the CDR3 is TGTGCCAGCCTAGCGGGGCGAAACAATGAGCAGTTCTTC. This translates into CASLAGRNNEQFF.

This clone was seen a handful of times. The chain joins TRBV2 to TRBJ1-5, with 11 bases matching TRBD1. The CDR3 totals 18 residues. From germline, CDR1 is SNHLY and CDR2 FYNNEI. V lost 4 bases and J lost 1; bases outside the gene matches: 9. This CDR3 is CASSAPGQGVRSNQPQHF. In DNA, the CDR3 is TGTGCCAGCAGTGCACCGGGACAGGGGGTCAGAAGCAATCAGCCCCAGCATTTT.

The rearrangement joins TRBV4-1 to TRBJ1-2; D is unclear. The germline gives CDR1 MGHRA, CDR2 YSYEKL. Deletions cut 4 bases from V and 7 bases from J, with 16 bases between. This CDR3 contains 14 residues. The CDR3 coding sequence is TGCGCCAGCAGCCCGCCCCAACTACGAGTTGGCTACACCTTC. Its translation: CASSPPQLRVGYTF.

The chain couples TRBV3-1 (or the pseudogene TRBV3-2) to TRBJ1-2, with 7 positions matching TRBD1. Germline V gene sequence: CDR1 LGHDT, CDR2 YNNKEL (reference sequence). With 1 base clipped from V and 0 bases from J, the junction kept 2 bases outside the gene matches. This CDR3 is built from 15 residues. CDR3: CASSQGQGANYGYTF. For the CDR3, the DNA is TGTGCCAGCAGCCAAGGACAGGGAGCTAACTATGGCTACACCTTC.

This chain uses TRBV14 with TRBJ1-2; the D is unclear. The CDR3 covers 15 residues. Per the germline V gene, CDR1 is SGHDN and CDR2 is FVKESK. V was clipped by 6 bases and J by 6 bases, with 20 bases between them. The CDR3 DNA reads as TGTGCCAGCAGGACGTCCGCAGGTGGGCTGAATGGCTACACCTTC. It encodes CASRTSAGGLNGYTF.

The genes are TRBV18 and TRBJ2-4, with TRBD1 as a possible D gene (6 bases). CDR1 is KGHSH and CDR2 is LQKENI in the germline V gene. V shed 2 bases and J shed 8 bases, with 7 bases lying between them. This CDR3 region has 12 residues. The CDR3 reads CASSPSGDIQYF. Written as DNA, the CDR3 is TGTGCCAGCTCACCATCAGGGGACATTCAGTACTTC. Looking up the rest from reference TRBV18 and TRBJ2-4 gives the full variable domain: NAGVMQNPRHLVRRRGQEARLRCSPMKGHSHVYWYRQLPEEGLKFMVYLQKENIIDESGMPKERFSAEFPKEGPSILRIQQVVRGDSAAYFCASSPSGDIQYFGAGTRLSVL.

This clone was found once. The chain uses TRBV28 and TRBJ1-2, with TRBD1 identical over 9 bases. The length of the CDR3 is 16 residues. In germline, CDR1 is MDHEN, CDR2 SYDVKM. Trimming at V came to 3 bases and at J to 4 bases, leaving 9 bases not matched to a gene. DNA for the CDR3: TGTGCCAGCAGTTTCTTGTTTGGACAGGGGAGCTATGGCTACACCTTC. It is translated as CASSFLFGQGSYGYTF.

The chain has TRBV7-3 and TRBJ2-3, with 8 bases fitting TRBD2. This CDR3 has 17 residues. J was trimmed by 4 bases and V by 5 bases; bases with no gene match: 14. Germline assignment: CDR1 SGHTA and CDR2 FQGTGA. CDR3 protein: CASSPRGGGSMADTQYF. The CDR3 DNA is TGTGCCAGCAGCCCTCGGGGGGGCGGGAGTATGGCAGATACGCAGTATTTT.

The chain combines TRBV4-2 with TRBJ2-1; 9 positions match TRBD2. The CDR3 has 18 residues. The germline CDR1 and CDR2 sequences are LGHNA and YNFKEQ. The junction had 15 bases not matched to a gene; V was cut back by 1 base and J by 8 bases. CDR3 amino acids: CASSQVSAGSGGEYEQFF. Here the CDR3 DNA reads TGTGCCAGCAGCCAAGTGTCAGCGGGTAGCGGGGGAGAGTATGAGCAGTTCTTC.

V and J are TRBV3-1 (or the pseudogene TRBV3-2) and TRBJ2-7; no reliable D call. The CDR3 runs 13 residues. Trimming left V 8 bases short and J 5 bases short, with 16 bases between. The V gene's germline CDR1 is LGHDT and CDR2 YNNKEL (reference sequence). CDR3 sequence: CASVDSYSNEQYF. In nucleotides, the CDR3 is TGTGCCAGCGTCGATTCTTATAGTAACGAGCAGTACTTC.

This chain connects TRBV11-3 to TRBJ1-4, with TRBD1 matching over 10 bases. The germline V gene has CDR1 SGHNT and CDR2 YENEEA. The CDR3 has 17 residues. CDR3 in amino acids: CDNPGQGKLATNEKLFF. The CDR3 DNA reads TGTGATAACCCGGGACAGGGGAAACTTGCAACTAATGAAAAACTGTTTTTT.

The chain recombines TRBV19 with TRBJ2-3; TRBD1 matches at 7 bases. Germline V gene data show CDR1 as LNHDA and CDR2 as SQIVND (reference sequence). CDR3 length: 15 residues. Trimming cost V 5 bases and J 0 bases; bases outside gene matches: 5. The CDR3 is CASSGQVSSTDTQYF. CDR3 DNA sequence: TGTGCCAGTAGTGGACAGGTCTCAAGCACAGATACGCAGTATTTT. The complete variable domain, with remaining parts taken from reference TRBV19 and TRBJ2-3, reads DGGITQSPKYLFRKEGQNVTLSCEQNLNHDAMYWYRQDPGQGLRLIYYSQIVNDFQKGDIAEGYSVSREKKESFPLTVTSAQKNPTAFYLCASSGQVSSTDTQYFGPGTRLTVL.

The J gene is TRBJ1-1, the V gene TRBV6-5; D may be TRBD1 (6 bases). This CDR3 is built from 14 residues. Germline V gene data show CDR1 as MNHEY and CDR2 as SVGAGI. The V end was cut by 6 bases, the J end by 1 base, with 12 bases between. CDR3 nucleotide sequence: TGTGCCAGCAGGGACAGAATAGGGAACACTGAAGCTTTCTTT. Its protein product is CASRDRIGNTEAFF.

This clone was seen once. The chain recombines TRBV6-5 with TRBJ1-1; tentative D call: TRBD1 (6 bases). This CDR3 region has 14 residues. Looked up from germline, CDR1 is MNHEY and CDR2 is SVGAGI. With 8 bases removed from V and 0 bases from J, the gap between germline ends came to 13 bases. Written as DNA, the CDR3 is TGTGCCAGCCGACGGGGGGCAGTGAACACTGAAGCTTTCTTT. Residues: CASRRGAVNTEAFF.

The V call is TRBV6-5, the J call TRBJ1-3, with D unclear. Deletions cut 5 bases from V and 5 bases from J, with 10 bases between. From germline, CDR1 is MNHEY and CDR2 SVGAGI. The CDR3 covers 13 residues. The chain's CDR3 is CASSTVTRNTIYF. The CDR3 nucleotides read TGTGCCAGCAGTACCGTAACTAGAAACACCATATATTTT.

The rearrangement joins TRBV3-1 (or the pseudogene TRBV3-2) to TRBJ2-7, with D perhaps TRBD2 (5 bases). Germline CDR1 reads LGHDT; CDR2 reads YNNKEL (reference sequence). V lost 3 bases and J lost 1, with 10 bases in between. CDR3 length: 14 residues. The CDR3 DNA sequence: TGTGCCAGCAGCCAGCCCGGGATTTCCTACGAGCAGTACTTC. This codes for CASSQPGISYEQYF.

This rearrangement joins TRBV18 to TRBJ1-6, with D maybe TRBD1 (6 bases). Trimming removed 2 bases at V and 4 bases at J, with 9 bases between. The germline V gene has CDR1 KGHSH and CDR2 LQKENI. The CDR3 covers 15 residues. Here the CDR3 DNA reads TGTGCCAGCTCACCAGAAGGGGGATATAATTCACCCCTCCACTTT. This gives the protein CASSPEGGYNSPLHF. The variable domain in full, completed from reference TRBV18 and TRBJ1-6, reads NAGVMQNPRHLVRRRGQEARLRCSPMKGHSHVYWYRQLPEEGLKFMVYLQKENIIDESGMPKERFSAEFPKEGPSILRIQQVVRGDSAAYFCASSPEGGYNSPLHFGNGTRLTVT.